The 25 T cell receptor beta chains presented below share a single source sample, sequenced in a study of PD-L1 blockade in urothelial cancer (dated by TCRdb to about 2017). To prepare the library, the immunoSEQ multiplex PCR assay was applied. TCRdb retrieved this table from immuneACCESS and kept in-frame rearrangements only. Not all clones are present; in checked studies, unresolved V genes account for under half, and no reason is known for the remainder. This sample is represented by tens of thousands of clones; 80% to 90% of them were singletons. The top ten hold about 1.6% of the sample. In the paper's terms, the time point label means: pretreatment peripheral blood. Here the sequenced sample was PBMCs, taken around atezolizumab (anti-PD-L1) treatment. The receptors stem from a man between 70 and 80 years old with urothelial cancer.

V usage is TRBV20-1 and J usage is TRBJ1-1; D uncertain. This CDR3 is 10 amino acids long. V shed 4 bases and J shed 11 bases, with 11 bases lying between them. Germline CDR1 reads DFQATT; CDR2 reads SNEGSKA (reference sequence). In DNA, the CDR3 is TGCAGTGCTAAGGCGGAGCGCGCTTTCTTT. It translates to CSAKAERAFF.

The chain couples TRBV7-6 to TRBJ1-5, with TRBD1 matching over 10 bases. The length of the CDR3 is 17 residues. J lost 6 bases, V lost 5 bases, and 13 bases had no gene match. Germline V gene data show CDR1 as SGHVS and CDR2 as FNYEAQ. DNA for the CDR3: TGTGCCAGCAGCCCAGAACCGGGACAGGGGAATATTCAGCCCCAGCATTTT. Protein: CASSPEPGQGNIQPQHF.

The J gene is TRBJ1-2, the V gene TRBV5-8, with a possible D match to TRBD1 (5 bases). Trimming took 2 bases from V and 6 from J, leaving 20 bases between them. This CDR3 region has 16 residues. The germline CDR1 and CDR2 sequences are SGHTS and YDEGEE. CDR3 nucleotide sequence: TGTGCCAGCAGCTTCCGACCCGGGGGTAGGCGGCATGGCTACACCTTC. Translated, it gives CASSFRPGGRRHGYTF.

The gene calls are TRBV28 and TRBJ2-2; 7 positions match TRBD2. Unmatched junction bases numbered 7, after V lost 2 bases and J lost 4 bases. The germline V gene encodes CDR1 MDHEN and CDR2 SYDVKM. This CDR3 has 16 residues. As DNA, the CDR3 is TGTGCCAGCAGTTTACCCAGCGGACTAGTCACCGGGGAGCTGTTTTTT. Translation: CASSLPSGLVTGELFF.

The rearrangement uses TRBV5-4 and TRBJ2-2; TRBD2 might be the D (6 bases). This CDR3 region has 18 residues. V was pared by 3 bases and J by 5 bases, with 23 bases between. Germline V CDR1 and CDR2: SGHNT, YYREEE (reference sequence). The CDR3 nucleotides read TGTGCCAGCAGCTCACGCGCCGGGACTCCCGAAGGGACCGGGGAGCTGTTTTTT. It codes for CASSSRAGTPEGTGELFF. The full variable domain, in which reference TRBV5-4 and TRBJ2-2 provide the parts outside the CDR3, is ETGVTQSPTHLIKTRGQQVTLRCSSQSGHNTVSWYQQALGQGPQFIFQYYREEENGRGNFPPRFSGLQFPNYSSELNVNALELDDSALYLCASSSRAGTPEGTGELFFGEGSRLTVL.

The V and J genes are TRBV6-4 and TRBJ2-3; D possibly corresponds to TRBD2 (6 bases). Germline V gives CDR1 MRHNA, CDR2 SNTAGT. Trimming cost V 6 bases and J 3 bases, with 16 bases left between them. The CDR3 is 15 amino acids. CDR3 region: CASRGGPGETDTQYF. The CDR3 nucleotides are TGTGCCAGCAGGGGGGGACCCGGGGAGACAGATACGCAGTATTTT.

In DNA, the CDR3 is TGTGCCAGCAGTCCGGGACTAGCGCTGAATGAGCAGTTCTTC. Its protein is CASSPGLALNEQFF. The V and J genes are TRBV6-5 and TRBJ2-1; 10 bases are shared with TRBD2. This CDR3 is 14 amino acids long. The junction had 5 bases not matched to a gene; V was cut back by 5 bases and J by 7 bases. Germline CDR1 is MNHEY and CDR2 is SVGAGI.

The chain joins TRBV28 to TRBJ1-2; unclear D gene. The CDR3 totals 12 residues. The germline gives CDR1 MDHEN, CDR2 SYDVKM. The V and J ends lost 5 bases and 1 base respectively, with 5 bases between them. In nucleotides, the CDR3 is TGTGCCAGCAGTACAGTTAACTATGGCTACACCTTC. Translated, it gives CASSTVNYGYTF.

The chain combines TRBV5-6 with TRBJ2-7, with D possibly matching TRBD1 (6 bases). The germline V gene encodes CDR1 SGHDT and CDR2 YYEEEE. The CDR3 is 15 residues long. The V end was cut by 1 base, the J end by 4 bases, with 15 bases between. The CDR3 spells CASSLISGTSYEQYF. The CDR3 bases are TGTGCCAGCAGCTTGATATCAGGGACAAGTTACGAGCAGTACTTC. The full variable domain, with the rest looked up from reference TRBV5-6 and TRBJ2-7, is DAGVTQSPTHLIKTRGQQVTLRCSPKSGHDTVSWYQQALGQGPQFIFQYYEEEERQRGNFPDRFSGHQFPNYSSELNVNALLLGDSALYLCASSLISGTSYEQYFGPGTRLTVT.

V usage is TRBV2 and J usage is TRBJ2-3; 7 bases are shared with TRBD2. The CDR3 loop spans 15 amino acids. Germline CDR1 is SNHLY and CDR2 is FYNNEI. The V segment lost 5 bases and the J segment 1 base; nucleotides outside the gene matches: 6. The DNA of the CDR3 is TGTGCCAGCAGTCTAGCGGCAAGCGGCACAGATACGCAGTATTTT. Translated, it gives CASSLAASGTDTQYF.

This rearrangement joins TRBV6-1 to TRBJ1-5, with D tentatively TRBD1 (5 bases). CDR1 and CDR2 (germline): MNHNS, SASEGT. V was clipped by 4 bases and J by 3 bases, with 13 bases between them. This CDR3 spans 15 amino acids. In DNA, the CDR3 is TGTGCCAGCAGTGTGGGGCAGCAGAACAATCAGCCCCAGCATTTT. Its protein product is CASSVGQQNNQPQHF.

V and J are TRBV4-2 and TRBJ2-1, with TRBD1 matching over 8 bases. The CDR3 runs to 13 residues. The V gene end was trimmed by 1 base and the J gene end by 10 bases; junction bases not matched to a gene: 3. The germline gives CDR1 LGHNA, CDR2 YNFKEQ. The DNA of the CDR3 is TGTGCCAGCAGCCAAGGCCACAGGGGGGAGCAGTTCTTC. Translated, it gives CASSQGHRGEQFF.

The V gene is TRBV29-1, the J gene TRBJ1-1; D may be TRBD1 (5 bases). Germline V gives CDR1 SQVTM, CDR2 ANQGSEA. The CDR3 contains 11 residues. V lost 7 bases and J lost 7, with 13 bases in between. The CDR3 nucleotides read TGCAGCGCCGAAGAAGACAGTGAAGCTTTCTTT. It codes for CSAEEDSEAFF.

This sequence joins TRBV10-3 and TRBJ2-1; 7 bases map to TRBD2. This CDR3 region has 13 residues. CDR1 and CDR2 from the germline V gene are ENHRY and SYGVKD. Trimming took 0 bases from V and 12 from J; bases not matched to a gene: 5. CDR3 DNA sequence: TGTGCCATCAGTGAGTCGCCAGGCGGGGGGCAGTTCTTC. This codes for CAISESPGGGQFF.

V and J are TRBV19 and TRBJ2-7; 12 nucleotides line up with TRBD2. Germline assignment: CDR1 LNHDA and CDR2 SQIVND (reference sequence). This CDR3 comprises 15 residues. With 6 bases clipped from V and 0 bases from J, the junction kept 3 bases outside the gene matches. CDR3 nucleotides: TGTGCCAGTAGACCGACTAGCGGGAGCTCCTACGAGCAGTACTTC. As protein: CASRPTSGSSYEQYF.

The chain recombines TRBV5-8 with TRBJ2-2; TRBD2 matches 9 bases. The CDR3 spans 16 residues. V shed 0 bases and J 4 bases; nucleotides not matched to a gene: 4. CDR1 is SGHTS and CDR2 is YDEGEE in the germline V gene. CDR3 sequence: CASSLGVAGVTGELFF. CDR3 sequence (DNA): TGTGCCAGCAGCTTGGGAGTAGCGGGAGTCACCGGGGAGCTGTTTTTT.

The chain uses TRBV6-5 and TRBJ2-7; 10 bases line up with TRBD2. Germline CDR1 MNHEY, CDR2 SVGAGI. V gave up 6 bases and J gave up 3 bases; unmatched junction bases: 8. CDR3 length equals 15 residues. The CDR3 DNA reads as TGTGCCAGCAGCTCTCTTAGACTAGCGGGCTACGAGCAGTACTTC. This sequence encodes CASSSLRLAGYEQYF.

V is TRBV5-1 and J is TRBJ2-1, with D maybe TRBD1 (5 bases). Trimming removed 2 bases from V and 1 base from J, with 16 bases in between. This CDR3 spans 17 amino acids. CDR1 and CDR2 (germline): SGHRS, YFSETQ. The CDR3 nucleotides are TGCGCCAGCAGCTTTCAGGGTTCCTTAGGGTCCTACAATGAGCAGTTCTTC. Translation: CASSFQGSLGSYNEQFF.

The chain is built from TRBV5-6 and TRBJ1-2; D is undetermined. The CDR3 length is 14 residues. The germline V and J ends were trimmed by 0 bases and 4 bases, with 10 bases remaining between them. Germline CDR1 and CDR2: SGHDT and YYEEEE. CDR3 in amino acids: CASSLDRRIYGYTF. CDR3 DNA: TGTGCCAGCAGCTTGGACCGGCGGATCTATGGCTACACCTTC.

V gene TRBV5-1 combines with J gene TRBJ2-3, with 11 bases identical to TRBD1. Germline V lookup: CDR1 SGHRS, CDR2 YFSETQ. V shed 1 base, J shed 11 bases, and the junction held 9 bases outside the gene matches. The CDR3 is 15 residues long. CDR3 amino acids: CASSLTGTGGKGQYF. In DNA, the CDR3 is TGCGCCAGCAGCTTGACCGGGACAGGGGGTAAAGGGCAGTATTTT. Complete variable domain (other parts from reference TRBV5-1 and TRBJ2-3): KAGVTQTPRYLIKTRGQQVTLSCSPISGHRSVSWYQQTPGQGLQFLFEYFSETQRNKGNFPGRFSGRQFSNSRSEMNVSTLELGDSALYLCASSLTGTGGKGQYFGPGTRLTVL.

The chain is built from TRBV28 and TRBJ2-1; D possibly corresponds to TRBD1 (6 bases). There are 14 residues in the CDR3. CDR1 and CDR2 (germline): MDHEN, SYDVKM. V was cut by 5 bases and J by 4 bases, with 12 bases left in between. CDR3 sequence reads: CASSRGQTYNEQFF. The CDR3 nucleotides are TGTGCCAGCAGTCGAGGACAGACTTACAATGAGCAGTTCTTC.

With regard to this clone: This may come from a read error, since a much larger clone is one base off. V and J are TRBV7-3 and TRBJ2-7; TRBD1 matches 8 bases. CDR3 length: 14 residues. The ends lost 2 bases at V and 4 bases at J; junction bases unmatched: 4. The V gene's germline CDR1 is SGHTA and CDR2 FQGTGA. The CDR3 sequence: CASSLAGGGYEQYF. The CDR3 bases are TGTGCCAGCAGCTTAGCAGGGGGCGGGTACGAGCAGTACTTC.

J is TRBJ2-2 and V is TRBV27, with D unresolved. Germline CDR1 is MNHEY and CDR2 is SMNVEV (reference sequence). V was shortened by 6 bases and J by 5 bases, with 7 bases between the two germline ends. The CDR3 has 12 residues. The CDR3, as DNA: TGTGCCAGCAGGCGCTTTACCGGGGAGCTGTTTTTT. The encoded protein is CASRRFTGELFF.

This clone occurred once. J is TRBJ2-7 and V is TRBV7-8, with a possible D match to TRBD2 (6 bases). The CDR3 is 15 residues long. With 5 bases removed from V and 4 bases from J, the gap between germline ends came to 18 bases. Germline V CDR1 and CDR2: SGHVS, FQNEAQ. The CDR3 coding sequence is TGTGCCAGCAGCCTCCTGGCGGGGATAGGATACGAGCAGTACTTC. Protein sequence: CASSLLAGIGYEQYF.

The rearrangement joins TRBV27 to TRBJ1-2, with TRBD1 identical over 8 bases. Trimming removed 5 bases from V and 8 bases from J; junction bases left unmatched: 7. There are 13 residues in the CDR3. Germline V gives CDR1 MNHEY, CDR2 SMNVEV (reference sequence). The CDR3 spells CASSPGQGGGYTF. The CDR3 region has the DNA TGTGCCAGCAGTCCAGGACAGGGCGGAGGCTACACCTTC.